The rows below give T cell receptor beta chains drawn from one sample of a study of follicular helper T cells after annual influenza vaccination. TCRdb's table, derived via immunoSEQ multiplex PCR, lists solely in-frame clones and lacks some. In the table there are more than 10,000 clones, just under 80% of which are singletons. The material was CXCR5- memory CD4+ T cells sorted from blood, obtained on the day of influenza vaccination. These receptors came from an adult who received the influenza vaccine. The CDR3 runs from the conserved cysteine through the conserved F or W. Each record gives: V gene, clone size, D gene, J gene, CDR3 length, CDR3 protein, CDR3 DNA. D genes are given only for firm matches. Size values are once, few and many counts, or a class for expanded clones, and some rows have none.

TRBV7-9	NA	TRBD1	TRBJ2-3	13	CASSLTGWGTQYF	TGTGCCAGCAGCTTGACAGGGTGGGGTACGCAGTATTTT
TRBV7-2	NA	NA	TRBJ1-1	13	CASSFSVDTEAFF	TGTGCCAGCAGCTTTAGTGTCGACACTGAAGCTTTCTTT
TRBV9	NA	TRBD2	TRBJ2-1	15	CASSLAGGRRNEQFF	TGTGCCAGCAGCTTAGCGGGGGGGCGACGGAATGAGCAGTTCTTC
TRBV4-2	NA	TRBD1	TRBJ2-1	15	CASSQPGQVSNEQFF	TGTGCCAGCAGCCAACCGGGACAGGTTTCCAATGAGCAGTTCTTC
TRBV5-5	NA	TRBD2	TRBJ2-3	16	CASSLGSSGGADTQYF	TGTGCCAGCAGCTTGGGGTCCAGCGGGGGGGCAGATACGCAGTATTTT
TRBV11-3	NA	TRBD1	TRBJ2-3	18	CASSRGGWQLRPTDTQYF	TGTGCCAGCAGCAGAGGGGGCTGGCAGCTCCGACCCACAGATACGCAGTATTTT
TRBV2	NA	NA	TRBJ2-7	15	CASSGQVLTPYEQYF	TGTGCCAGCAGTGGACAGGTGTTGACCCCCTACGAGCAGTACTTC
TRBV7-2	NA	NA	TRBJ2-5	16	CASSRMDGGARGTQYF	TGTGCCAGCAGCCGGATGGATGGGGGGGCTCGGGGGACCCAGTACTTC
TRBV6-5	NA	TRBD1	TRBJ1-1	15	CASSSGQGPSTEAFF	TGTGCCAGCAGTTCGGGACAGGGTCCAAGCACTGAAGCTTTCTTT
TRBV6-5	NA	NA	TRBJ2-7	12	CASSHTTYEQYF	TGTGCCAGCAGTCACACAACTTACGAGCAGTACTTC
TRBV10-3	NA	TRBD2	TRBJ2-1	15	CAISAGLAGGNEQFF	TGTGCCATCAGTGCGGGACTAGCGGGGGGGAATGAGCAGTTCTTC
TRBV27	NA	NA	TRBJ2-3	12	CASSHLTDTQYF	TGTGCCAGCAGCCACTTAACAGATACGCAGTATTTT
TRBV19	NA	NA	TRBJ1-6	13	CASSTPSGSPLHF	TGTGCCAGTAGTACCCCATCGGGGTCACCTCTCCACTTT
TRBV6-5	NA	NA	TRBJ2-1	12	CASCSSYNEQFF	TGTGCCAGCTGTAGCTCCTACAATGAGCAGTTCTTC
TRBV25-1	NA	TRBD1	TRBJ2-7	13	CASSGTEDYEQYF	TGTGCCAGCTCCGGGACAGAAGACTACGAGCAGTACTTC
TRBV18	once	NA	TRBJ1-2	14	CASSASRDEYGYTF	TGTGCCAGCTCGGCGTCCAGGGATGAGTATGGCTACACCTTC
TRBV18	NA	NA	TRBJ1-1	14	CASSPTGVDTEAFF	TGTGCCAGCTCACCCACCGGGGTGGACACTGAAGCTTTCTTT
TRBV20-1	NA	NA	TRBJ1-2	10	CSARDFGYTF	TGCAGTGCTAGAGATTTTGGCTACACCTTC
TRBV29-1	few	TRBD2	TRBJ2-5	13	CSVEAGAQETQYF	TGCAGCGTTGAGGCGGGAGCCCAAGAGACCCAGTACTTC
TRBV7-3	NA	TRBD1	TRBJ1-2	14	CASSSGQGNYGYTF	TGTGCCAGCAGCTCCGGACAGGGGAACTATGGCTACACCTTC
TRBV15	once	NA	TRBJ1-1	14	CATSRPAEGSEAFF	TGTGCCACCAGCAGACCCGCGGAGGGGTCTGAAGCTTTCTTT
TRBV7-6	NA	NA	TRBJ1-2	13	CASSLSANYGYTF	TGTGCCAGCAGCTTATCGGCTAACTATGGCTACACCTTC
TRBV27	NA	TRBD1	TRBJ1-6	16	CASTISGGVYNSPLHF	TGTGCCAGCACAATATCAGGGGGCGTCTATAATTCACCCCTCCACTTT
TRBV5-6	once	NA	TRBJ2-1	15	CASSLRPGGPLEQFF	TGTGCCAGCAGCCTCAGGCCGGGGGGCCCCCTTGAGCAGTTCTTC
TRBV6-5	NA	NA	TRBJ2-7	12	CASSYALGEQYF	TGTGCCAGCAGTTACGCGTTGGGCGAGCAGTACTTC
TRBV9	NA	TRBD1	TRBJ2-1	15	CASSVAEGAYHEQFF	TGTGCCAGCAGCGTAGCAGAGGGGGCCTACCATGAGCAGTTCTTC
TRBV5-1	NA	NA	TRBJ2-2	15	CASSLGTTYTGELFF	TGCGCCAGCAGCTTGGGGACTACCTACACCGGGGAGCTGTTTTTT
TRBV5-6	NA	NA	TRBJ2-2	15	CASSSPPQESGELFF	TGTGCCAGCAGCTCACCCCCCCAGGAATCCGGGGAGCTGTTTTTT
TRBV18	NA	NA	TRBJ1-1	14	CASSLKTVNTEAFF	TGTGCCAGCTCACTAAAGACAGTGAACACTGAAGCTTTCTTT
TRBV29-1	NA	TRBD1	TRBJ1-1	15	CSARQGGTGRTEAFF	TGCAGCGCTCGCCAGGGGGGGACAGGGAGGACTGAAGCTTTCTTT
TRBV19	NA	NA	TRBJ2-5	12	CASRQAGETQYF	TGTGCCAGTAGGCAAGCGGGAGAGACCCAGTACTTC
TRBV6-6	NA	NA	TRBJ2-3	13	CASSRPEGDTQYF	TGTGCCAGCAGTCGGCCGGAGGGAGATACGCAGTATTTT
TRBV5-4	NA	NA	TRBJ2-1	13	CASSSQPDNEQFF	TGTGCCAGCAGCTCCCAGCCGGATAATGAGCAGTTCTTC
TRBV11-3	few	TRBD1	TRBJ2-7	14	CASARGTGSYEQYF	TGTGCCAGCGCACGAGGGACAGGAAGCTACGAGCAGTACTTC